One T cell receptor beta chain is described in this entry. What it binds is unknown. Since no conserved phenylalanine or tryptophan closes the CDR3, a read error is the likely cause. CDR3 length: 15 amino acids. These data come from a study of tumor-infiltrating lymphocytes in primary liver carcinoma. In the study overall: Patients of both sexes were 30 to 69 years old. Samples returned roughly 3.5 to 7.5 million productive TCRbeta reads each. Read depth did not differ significantly between tissue types. Study-wide points: The top-250-clone fraction was significantly higher in tumors than in blood (p = 0.039).

Each 20-30 mg portion of unsorted bulk tissue served as the source for co-extraction of RNA and DNA. cDNA specific to TCR beta was made from 450 to 500 ng of total RNA, with a constant-region primer employed for priming. It was through three nested multiplex PCR rounds of slightly modified ARM-PCR that TCR beta libraries arose. The first two PCR rounds, approximately 11 cycles each, used TRBV1-TRBV30 forward primers and a C-beta reverse primer. Via MiXCR, TCRdb re-called the multiplex PCR reads, giving one row per CDR3 protein. The sample includes 85,000 to 100,000 distinct CDR3 sequences, less than 70% of them seen just once.

The receptor was isolated from a man between 35 and 55 years old with primary liver carcinoma and hepatitis B virus infection. The chain couples TRBV12-3 or TRBV12-4 to TRBJ2-1; D unclear. Sequencing was performed on tumor-adjacent normal liver tissue. Written as DNA, the CDR3 is TGTGCGAGCAGTCCCGCTCCGAGCTCCTACAATGAGCAGTTCCTC. Amino acid sequence: CASSPAPSSYNEQFL.